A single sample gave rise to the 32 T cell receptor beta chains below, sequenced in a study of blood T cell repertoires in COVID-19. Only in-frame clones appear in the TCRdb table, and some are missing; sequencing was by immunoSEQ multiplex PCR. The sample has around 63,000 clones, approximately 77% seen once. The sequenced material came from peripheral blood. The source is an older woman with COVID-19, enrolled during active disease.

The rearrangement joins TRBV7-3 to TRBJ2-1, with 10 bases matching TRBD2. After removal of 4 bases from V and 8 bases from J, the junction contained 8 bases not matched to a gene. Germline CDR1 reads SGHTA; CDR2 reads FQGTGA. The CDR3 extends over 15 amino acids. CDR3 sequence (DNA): TGTGCCAGCAGCTCCTTAGCGGGAGGATGGCATGAGCAGTTCTTC. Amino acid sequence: CASSSLAGGWHEQFF.

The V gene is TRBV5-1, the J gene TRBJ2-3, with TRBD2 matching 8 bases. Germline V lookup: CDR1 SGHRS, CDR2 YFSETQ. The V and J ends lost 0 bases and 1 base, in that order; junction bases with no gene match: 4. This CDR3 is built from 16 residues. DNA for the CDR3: TGCGCCAGCAGCTTGGACCCAGCGGGAGGCACAGATACGCAGTATTTT. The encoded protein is CASSLDPAGGTDTQYF.

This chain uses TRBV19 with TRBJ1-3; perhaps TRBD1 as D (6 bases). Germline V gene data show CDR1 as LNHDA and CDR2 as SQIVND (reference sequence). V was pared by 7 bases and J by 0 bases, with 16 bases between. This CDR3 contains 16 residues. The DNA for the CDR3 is TGTGCCAGTACTGCACGGGGGGGCAACTCTGGAAACACCATATATTTT. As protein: CASTARGGNSGNTIYF.

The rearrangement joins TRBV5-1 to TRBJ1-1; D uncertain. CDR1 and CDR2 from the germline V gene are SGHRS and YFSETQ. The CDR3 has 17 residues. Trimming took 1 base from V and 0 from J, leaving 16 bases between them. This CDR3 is CASSLTGDGTVNTEAFF. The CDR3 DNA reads TGCGCCAGCAGCTTGACCGGGGATGGTACAGTGAACACTGAAGCTTTCTTT.

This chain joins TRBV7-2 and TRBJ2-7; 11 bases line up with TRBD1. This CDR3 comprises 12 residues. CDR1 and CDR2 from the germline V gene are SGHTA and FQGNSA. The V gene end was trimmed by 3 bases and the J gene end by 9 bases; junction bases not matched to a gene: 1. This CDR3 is CASSFGQGAQYV. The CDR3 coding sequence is TGTGCCAGCAGCTTCGGACAGGGGGCGCAGTACGTC.

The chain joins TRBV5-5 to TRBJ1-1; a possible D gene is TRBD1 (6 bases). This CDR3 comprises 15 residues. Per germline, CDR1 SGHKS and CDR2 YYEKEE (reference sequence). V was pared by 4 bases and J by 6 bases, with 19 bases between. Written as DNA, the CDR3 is TGTGCCAGCAGCCTAGCACAGGGCTTTTGGGCTGAAGCTTTCTTT. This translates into CASSLAQGFWAEAFF.

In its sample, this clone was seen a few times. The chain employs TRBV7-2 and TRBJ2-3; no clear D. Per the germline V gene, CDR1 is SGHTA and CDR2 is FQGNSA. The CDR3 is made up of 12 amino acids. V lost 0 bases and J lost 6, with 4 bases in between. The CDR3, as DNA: TGTGCCAGCAGCTTAGCCCCTGATACGCAGTATTTT. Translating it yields CASSLAPDTQYF.

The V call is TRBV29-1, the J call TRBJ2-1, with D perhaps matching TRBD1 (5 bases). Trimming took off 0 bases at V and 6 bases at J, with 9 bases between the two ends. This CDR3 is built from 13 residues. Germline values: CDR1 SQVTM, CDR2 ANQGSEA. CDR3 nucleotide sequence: TGCAGCGTTGAAGAATGGACATCCAATGAGCAGTTCTTC. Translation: CSVEEWTSNEQFF.

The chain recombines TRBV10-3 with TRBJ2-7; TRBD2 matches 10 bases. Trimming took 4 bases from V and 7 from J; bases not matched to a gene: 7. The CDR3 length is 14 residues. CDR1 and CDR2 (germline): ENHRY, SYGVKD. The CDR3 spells CAISGSGGAEEQYF. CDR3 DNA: TGTGCCATCAGTGGGAGCGGGGGGGCTGAAGAGCAGTACTTC.

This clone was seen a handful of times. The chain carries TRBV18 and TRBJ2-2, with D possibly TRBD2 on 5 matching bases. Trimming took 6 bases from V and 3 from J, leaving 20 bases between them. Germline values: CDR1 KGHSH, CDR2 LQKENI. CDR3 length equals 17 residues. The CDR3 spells CASSRRHPGSDTGELFF. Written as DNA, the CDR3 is TGTGCCAGCTCTCGCCGACACCCGGGGTCGGACACCGGGGAGCTGTTTTTT.

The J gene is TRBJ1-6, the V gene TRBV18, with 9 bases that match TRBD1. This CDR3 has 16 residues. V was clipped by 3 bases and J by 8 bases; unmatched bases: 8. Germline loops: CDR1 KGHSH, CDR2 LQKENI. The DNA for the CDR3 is TGTGCCAGCTCACCCTCGGGACAGGGAAAACATTCACCCCTCCACTTT. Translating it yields CASSPSGQGKHSPLHF.

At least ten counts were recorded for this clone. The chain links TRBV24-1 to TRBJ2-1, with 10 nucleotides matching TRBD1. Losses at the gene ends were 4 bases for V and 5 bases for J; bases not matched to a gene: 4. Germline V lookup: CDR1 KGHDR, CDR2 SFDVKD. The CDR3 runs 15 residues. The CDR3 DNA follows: TGTGCCACCAGTGACCGGGACAGGGGTGACAATGAGCAGTTCTTC. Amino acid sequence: CATSDRDRGDNEQFF.

The CDR3, as DNA: TGCAGCGTTGCCCCAGGGGGCGGCGATGAGCAGTTCTTC. This gives the protein CSVAPGGGDEQFF. V usage is TRBV29-1 and J usage is TRBJ2-1; TRBD1 matches at 8 bases. Germline V gene data show CDR1 as SQVTM and CDR2 as ANQGSEA. The CDR3 has 13 amino acids. Trimming at V came to 4 bases and at J to 8 bases, leaving 7 bases not matched to a gene.

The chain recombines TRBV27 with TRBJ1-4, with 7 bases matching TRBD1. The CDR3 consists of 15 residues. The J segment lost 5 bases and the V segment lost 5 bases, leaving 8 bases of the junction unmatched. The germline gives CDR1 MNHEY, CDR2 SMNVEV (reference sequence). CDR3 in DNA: TGTGCCAGCAGTCCTCAGGGGGAGCGGAATGAAAAACTGTTTTTT. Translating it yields CASSPQGERNEKLFF.

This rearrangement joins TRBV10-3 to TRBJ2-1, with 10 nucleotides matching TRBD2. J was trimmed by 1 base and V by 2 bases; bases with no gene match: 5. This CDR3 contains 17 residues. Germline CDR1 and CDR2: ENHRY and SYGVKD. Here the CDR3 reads CAISEKLAGASYNEQFF. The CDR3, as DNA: TGTGCCATCAGTGAGAAGCTAGCGGGAGCATCCTACAATGAGCAGTTCTTC.

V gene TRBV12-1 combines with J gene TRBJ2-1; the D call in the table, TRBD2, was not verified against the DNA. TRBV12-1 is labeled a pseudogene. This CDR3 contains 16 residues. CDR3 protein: CASSPWREVFYNEQFF. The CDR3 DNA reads TGTGCCAGCAGCCCCTGGCGGGAGGTTTTTTACAATGAGCAGTTCTTC.

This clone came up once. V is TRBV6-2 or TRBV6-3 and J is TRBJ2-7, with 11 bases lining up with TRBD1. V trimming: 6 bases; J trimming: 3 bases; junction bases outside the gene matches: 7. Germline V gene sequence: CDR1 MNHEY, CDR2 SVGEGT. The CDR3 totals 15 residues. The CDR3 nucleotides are TGTGCCAGCAGCGAGACCGGGACAGGGGGCTACGAGCAGTACGTC. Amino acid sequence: CASSETGTGGYEQYV.

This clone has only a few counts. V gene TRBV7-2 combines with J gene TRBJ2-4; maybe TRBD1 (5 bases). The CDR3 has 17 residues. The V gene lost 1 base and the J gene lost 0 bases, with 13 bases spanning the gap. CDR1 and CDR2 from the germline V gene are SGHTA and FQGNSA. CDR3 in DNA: TGTGCCAGCAGCTTAGACAGTACAGGTCTAGCCAAAAACATTCAGTACTTC. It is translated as CASSLDSTGLAKNIQYF.

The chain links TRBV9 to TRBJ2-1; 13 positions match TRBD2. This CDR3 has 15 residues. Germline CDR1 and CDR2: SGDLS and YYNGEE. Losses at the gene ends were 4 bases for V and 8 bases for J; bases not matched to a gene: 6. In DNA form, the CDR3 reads TGTGCCAGCAGCCCCACGGGACTAGCGGGATATGAGCAGTTCTTC. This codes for CASSPTGLAGYEQFF. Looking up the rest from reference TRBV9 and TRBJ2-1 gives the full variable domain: DSGVTQTPKHLITATGQRVTLRCSPRSGDLSVYWYQQSLDQGLQFLIQYYNGEERAKGNILERFSAQQFPDLHSELNLSSLELGDSALYFCASSPTGLAGYEQFFGPGTRLTVL.

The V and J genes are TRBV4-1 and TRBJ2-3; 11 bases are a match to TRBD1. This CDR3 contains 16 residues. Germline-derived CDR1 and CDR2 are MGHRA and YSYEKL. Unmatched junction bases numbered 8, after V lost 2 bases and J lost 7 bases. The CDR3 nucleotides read TGCGCCAGCAGCCAACTGGGGGACAGGGGGGCGCATACGCAGTATTTT. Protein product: CASSQLGDRGAHTQYF.

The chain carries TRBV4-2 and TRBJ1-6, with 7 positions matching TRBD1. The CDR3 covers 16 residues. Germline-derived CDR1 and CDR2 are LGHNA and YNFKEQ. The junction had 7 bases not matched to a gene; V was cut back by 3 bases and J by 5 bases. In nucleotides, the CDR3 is TGTGCCAGCAGCCAGGTCAGGGGGGCAAATAATTCACCCCTCCACTTT. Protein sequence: CASSQVRGANNSPLHF.

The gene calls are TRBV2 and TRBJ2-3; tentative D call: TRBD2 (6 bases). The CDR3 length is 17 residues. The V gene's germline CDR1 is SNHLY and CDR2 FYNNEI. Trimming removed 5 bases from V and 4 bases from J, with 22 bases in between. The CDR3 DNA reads TGTGCCAGCAGTACCCGTTTAGCTGGGGGGTGGGCAGATACGCAGTATTTT. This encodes CASSTRLAGGWADTQYF.

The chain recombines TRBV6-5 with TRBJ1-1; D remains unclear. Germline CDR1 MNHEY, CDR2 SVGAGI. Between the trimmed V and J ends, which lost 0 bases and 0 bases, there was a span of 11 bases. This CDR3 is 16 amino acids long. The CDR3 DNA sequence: TGTGCCAGCAGTTACTCTAGCGCCAGAATGAACACTGAAGCTTTCTTT. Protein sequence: CASSYSSARMNTEAFF.

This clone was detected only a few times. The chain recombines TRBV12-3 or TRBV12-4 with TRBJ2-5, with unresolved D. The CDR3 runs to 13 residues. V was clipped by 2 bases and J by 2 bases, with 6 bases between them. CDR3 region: CASSLTRQETQYF. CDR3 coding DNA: TGTGCCAGCAGTTTAACGAGGCAAGAGACCCAGTACTTC.

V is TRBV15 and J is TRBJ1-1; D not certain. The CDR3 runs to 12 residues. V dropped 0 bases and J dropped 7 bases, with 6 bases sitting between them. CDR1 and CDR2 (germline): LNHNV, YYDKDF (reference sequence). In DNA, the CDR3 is TGTGCCACCAGCAGAGACTTCTTTGAAGCTTTCTTT. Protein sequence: CATSRDFFEAFF.

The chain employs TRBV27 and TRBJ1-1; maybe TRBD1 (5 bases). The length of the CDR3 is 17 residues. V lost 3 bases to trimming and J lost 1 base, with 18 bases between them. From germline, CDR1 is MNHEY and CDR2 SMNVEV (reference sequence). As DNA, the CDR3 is TGTGCCAGCAGTTTTTTCCCCACGGACAAACGGAACACTGAAGCTTTCTTT. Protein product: CASSFFPTDKRNTEAFF.

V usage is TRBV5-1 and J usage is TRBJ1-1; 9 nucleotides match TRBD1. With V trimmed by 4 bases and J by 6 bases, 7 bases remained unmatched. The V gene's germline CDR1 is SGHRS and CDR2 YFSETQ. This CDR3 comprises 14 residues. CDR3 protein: CASSEQGAKAEAFF. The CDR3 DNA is TGCGCCAGCAGCGAACAGGGGGCGAAGGCTGAAGCTTTCTTT.

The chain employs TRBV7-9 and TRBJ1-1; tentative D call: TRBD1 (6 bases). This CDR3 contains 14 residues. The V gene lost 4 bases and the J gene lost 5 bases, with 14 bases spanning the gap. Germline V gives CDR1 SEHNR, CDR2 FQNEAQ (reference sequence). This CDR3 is CASSSHIGGTEAFF. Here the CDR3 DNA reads TGTGCCAGCAGCTCCCATATAGGGGGTACTGAAGCTTTCTTT.

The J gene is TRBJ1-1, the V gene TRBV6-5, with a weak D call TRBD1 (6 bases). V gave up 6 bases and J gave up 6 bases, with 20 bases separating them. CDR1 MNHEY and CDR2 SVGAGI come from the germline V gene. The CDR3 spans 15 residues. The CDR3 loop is CASRPLGGGGPEAFF. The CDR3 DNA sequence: TGTGCCAGCAGGCCCCTCGGGGGGGGCGGACCTGAAGCTTTCTTT.

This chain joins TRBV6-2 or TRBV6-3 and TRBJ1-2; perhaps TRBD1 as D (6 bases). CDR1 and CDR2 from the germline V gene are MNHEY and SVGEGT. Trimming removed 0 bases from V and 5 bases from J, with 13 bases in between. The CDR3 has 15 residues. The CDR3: CASSYSGAERYGYTF. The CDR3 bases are TGTGCCAGCAGTTACTCGGGGGCGGAACGTTATGGCTACACCTTC.

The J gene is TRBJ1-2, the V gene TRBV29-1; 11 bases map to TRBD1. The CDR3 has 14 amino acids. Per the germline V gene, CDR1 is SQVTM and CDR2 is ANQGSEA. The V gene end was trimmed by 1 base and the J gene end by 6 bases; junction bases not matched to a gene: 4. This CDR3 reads CSVEGGQGANGYTF. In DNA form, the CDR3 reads TGCAGCGTTGAAGGTGGACAGGGGGCTAATGGCTACACCTTC. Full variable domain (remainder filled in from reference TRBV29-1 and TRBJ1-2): SAVISQKPSRDICQRGTSLTIQCQVDSQVTMMFWYRQQPGQSLTLIATANQGSEATYESGFVIDKFPISRPNLTFSTLTVSNMSPEDSSIYLCSVEGGQGANGYTFGSGTRLTVV.

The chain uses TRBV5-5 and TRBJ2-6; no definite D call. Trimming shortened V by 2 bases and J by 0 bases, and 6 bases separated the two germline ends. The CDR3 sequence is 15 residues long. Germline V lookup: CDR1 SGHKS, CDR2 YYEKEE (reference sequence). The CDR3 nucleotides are TGTGCCAGCAGCTTCCTGGCCTCTGGGGCCAACGTCCTGACTTTC. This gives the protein CASSFLASGANVLTF.